What follows are 2 T cell receptor beta chains derived from one specimen sequenced in a study of metastatic and nonmetastatic thyroid tumors. No treatment of any kind had been given to any patient before thyroid surgery. MiXCR reprocessed the PCR reads for TCRdb. This table holds approximately 15,000 clones, under 25% found once. The sample was tumor tissue. These receptors all come from a female donor with papillary thyroid cancer or a benign thyroid nodule (not recorded which). Some clones in this sample may be carry-over from other donors' samples.

This clone came up many times. Additional DNA sequences in this sample encode the identical CDR3. This chain connects TRBV4-1 to TRBJ2-1; maybe TRBD1 (6 bases). The CDR3 is made up of 17 amino acids. Germline V CDR1 and CDR2: MGHRA, YSYEKL. Between the trimmed V and J ends, which lost 2 bases and 5 bases, there was a span of 19 bases. The DNA of the CDR3 is TGCGCCAGCAGCCAACGCTACCAGACAGGTCCCCACAATGAGCAGTTCTTC. This codes for CASSQRYQTGPHNEQFF.

This clone was seen more than once but under ten times. The genes are TRBV6-1 and TRBJ1-5; D is perhaps TRBD1 (5 bases). The CDR3 consists of 14 residues. The germline V and J ends were trimmed by 6 bases and 6 bases, with 15 bases remaining between them. Germline V gene data show CDR1 as MNHNS and CDR2 as SASEGT. The DNA for the CDR3 is TGTGCCAGCAGCGTTGCGGGGGTGGGTCAGCCCCAGCATTTT. Its translation: CASSVAGVGQPQHF.